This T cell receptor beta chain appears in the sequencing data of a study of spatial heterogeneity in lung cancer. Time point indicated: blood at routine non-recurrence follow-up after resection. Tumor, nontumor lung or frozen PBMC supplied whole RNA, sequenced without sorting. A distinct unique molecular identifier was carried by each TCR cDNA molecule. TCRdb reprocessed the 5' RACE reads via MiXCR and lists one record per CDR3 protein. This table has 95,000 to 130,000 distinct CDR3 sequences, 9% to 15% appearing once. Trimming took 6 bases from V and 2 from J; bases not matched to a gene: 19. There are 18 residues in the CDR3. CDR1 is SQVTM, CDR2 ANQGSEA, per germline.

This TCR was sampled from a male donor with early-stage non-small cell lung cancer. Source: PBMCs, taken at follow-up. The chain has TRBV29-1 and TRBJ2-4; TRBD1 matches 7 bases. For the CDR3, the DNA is TGCAGCGTAGCCGGGACAGCCCCGGCCGGGTTATCCAAAAACATTCAGTACTTC. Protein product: CSVAGTAPAGLSKNIQYF.